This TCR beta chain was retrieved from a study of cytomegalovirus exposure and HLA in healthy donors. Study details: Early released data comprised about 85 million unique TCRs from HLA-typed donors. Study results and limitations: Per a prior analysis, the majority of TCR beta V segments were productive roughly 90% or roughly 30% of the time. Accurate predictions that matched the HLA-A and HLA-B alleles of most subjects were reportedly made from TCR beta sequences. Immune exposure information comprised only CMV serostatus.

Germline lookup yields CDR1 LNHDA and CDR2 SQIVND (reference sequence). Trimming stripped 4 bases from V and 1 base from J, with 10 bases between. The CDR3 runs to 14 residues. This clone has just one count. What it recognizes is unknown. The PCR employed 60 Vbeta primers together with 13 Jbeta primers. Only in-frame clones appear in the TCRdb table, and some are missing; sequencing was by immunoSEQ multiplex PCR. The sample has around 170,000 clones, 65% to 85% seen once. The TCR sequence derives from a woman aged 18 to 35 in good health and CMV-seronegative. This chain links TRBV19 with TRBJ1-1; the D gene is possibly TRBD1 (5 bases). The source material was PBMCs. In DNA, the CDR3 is TGTGCCAGTAGTAGTGGGGGAGGGAACACTGAAGCTTTCTTT. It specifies CASSSGGGNTEAFF.